This is a list of T cell receptor beta chains from one sample in a study of radiotherapy plus CTLA-4 blockade in lung cancer. Repertoires were generated with immunoSEQ multiplex PCR, while TCRdb's copy carries only in-frame clones and drops some. The profile covers 30,000 to 45,000 clones, with over 55% appearing a single time and 11% taken by the ten largest. This material consisted of peripheral blood, taken from a patient treated with radiotherapy plus ipilimumab. These receptors all come from a human donor with non-small cell lung cancer who had stable disease on radiotherapy plus ipilimumab. Each CDR3 is given with its conserved first and last residue. Fields, in order: V gene, clone size, D gene, J gene, CDR3 DNA, CDR3 protein. D genes are given only for firm matches. Clone size, where shown, is once, few, many, or a class for clones that have expanded.

v_gene: TRBV19
abundance: NA
d_gene: TRBD1
j_gene: TRBJ1-5
CDR3nt: TGTGCCAGTAGAGGGGGACAGGGGGATTATCAGCCCCAGCATTTT
CDR3aa: CASRGGQGDYQPQHF

v_gene: TRBV7-2
abundance: NA
d_gene: NA
j_gene: TRBJ1-3
CDR3nt: TGTGCCAGCAGCTTAGTGGGGGGGTTCTCTGGAAACACCATATATTTT
CDR3aa: CASSLVGGFSGNTIYF

v_gene: TRBV10-2
abundance: once
d_gene: NA
j_gene: TRBJ1-3
CDR3nt: TGCGCCAGCAGTGAGTCAAGCCTAGACACCATATATTTT
CDR3aa: CASSESSLDTIYF

v_gene: TRBV7-9
abundance: few
d_gene: NA
j_gene: TRBJ1-6
CDR3nt: TGTGCCAGCAGCTCTTCGGGACTGGCCAATTCACCCCTCCACTTT
CDR3aa: CASSSSGLANSPLHF

v_gene: TRBV5-6
abundance: NA
d_gene: NA
j_gene: TRBJ2-3
CDR3nt: TGTGCCAGCAGCTTTGGCGGGACAGATACGCAGTATTTT
CDR3aa: CASSFGGTDTQYF

v_gene: TRBV6-5
abundance: NA
d_gene: TRBD1
j_gene: TRBJ1-2
CDR3nt: TGTGCCAGCAGCCCGGGACAGTTCGCTGGCTACACCTTC
CDR3aa: CASSPGQFAGYTF

v_gene: TRBV5-6
abundance: NA
d_gene: TRBD2
j_gene: TRBJ2-3
CDR3nt: TGTGCCAGCAGCCCGGCGGGAGCTCCCCCACAGATGGGGCAGTATTTT
CDR3aa: CASSPAGAPPQMGQYF

v_gene: TRBV10-2
abundance: NA
d_gene: NA
j_gene: TRBJ1-5
CDR3nt: TGCGCCAGCAGGAGAGATTATAGCAATCAGCCCCAGCATTTT
CDR3aa: CASRRDYSNQPQHF

v_gene: TRBV27
abundance: NA
d_gene: NA
j_gene: TRBJ2-7
CDR3nt: TGTGCCAGCAGTCTCCGACTCGGGGGCTACGAGCAGTACTTC
CDR3aa: CASSLRLGGYEQYF

v_gene: TRBV27
abundance: NA
d_gene: NA
j_gene: TRBJ2-2
CDR3nt: TGTGCCAGCAGTTTAGTGGCAGGTTTGAACGCCGGGGAGCTGTTTTTT
CDR3aa: CASSLVAGLNAGELFF

v_gene: TRBV6-5
abundance: NA
d_gene: TRBD1
j_gene: TRBJ1-2
CDR3nt: TGTGCCAGCAGTAATCCAGGGGGCTGGGGCTACACCTTC
CDR3aa: CASSNPGGWGYTF

v_gene: TRBV6-6
abundance: NA
d_gene: NA
j_gene: TRBJ1-1
CDR3nt: TGTGCCAGCAGTAACACAGGGACTACCGAAGCTTTCTTT
CDR3aa: CASSNTGTTEAFF

v_gene: TRBV7-9
abundance: few
d_gene: NA
j_gene: TRBJ1-2
CDR3nt: TGTGCCAGCAGCCGTACCGCAGGGGCAATTTATGGCTACACCTTC
CDR3aa: CASSRTAGAIYGYTF

v_gene: TRBV11-1
abundance: once
d_gene: TRBD2
j_gene: TRBJ2-3
CDR3nt: TGTGCCAGCAGGAATAGCGGGGGGGCTTCGGATACGCAGTATTTT
CDR3aa: CASRNSGGASDTQYF

v_gene: TRBV2
abundance: NA
d_gene: TRBD1
j_gene: TRBJ2-7
CDR3nt: TGTGCCAGCAGCCGGGACAGGGATTACGAGCAGTACTTC
CDR3aa: CASSRDRDYEQYF

v_gene: TRBV5-1
abundance: NA
d_gene: TRBD2
j_gene: TRBJ2-3
CDR3nt: TGCGCCAGCAGCTTGGCCCTGGTGGGGCTAGCGGGGGATACGCAGTATTTT
CDR3aa: CASSLALVGLAGDTQYF

v_gene: TRBV28
abundance: NA
d_gene: NA
j_gene: TRBJ2-5
CDR3nt: TGTGCCAGCAGCCGAGGGCGGGGCTCCGTTATGAAGACCCAGTACTTC
CDR3aa: CASSRGRGSVMKTQYF

v_gene: TRBV10-2
abundance: NA
d_gene: NA
j_gene: TRBJ1-6
CDR3nt: TGCGCCAGCAGTGAGTCGGGCAGGGGCTCCTATAATTCACCCCTCCACTTT
CDR3aa: CASSESGRGSYNSPLHF

v_gene: TRBV6-4
abundance: NA
d_gene: NA
j_gene: TRBJ1-1
CDR3nt: TGTGCCAGCAAGACAGGCCCCTACCTAAACACTGAAGCTTTCTTT
CDR3aa: CASKTGPYLNTEAFF

v_gene: TRBV9
abundance: few
d_gene: TRBD1
j_gene: TRBJ2-3
CDR3nt: TGTGCCAGCAGCGTCTCGACAGGGGTTACAGATACGCAGTATTTT
CDR3aa: CASSVSTGVTDTQYF

v_gene: TRBV15
abundance: NA
d_gene: NA
j_gene: TRBJ2-7
CDR3nt: TGTGCCACCAGCAGAGATAGGAGCGAGCAGTACTTC
CDR3aa: CATSRDRSEQYF

v_gene: TRBV11-3
abundance: NA
d_gene: NA
j_gene: TRBJ1-1
CDR3nt: TGTGCCAGCAGCTTCTCCCAGGCGGCTCGGGGGGCTTTCTTT
CDR3aa: CASSFSQAARGAFF

v_gene: TRBV2
abundance: NA
d_gene: NA
j_gene: TRBJ1-5
CDR3nt: TGTGCCAGCAGTGGAGCCGGACTGAGCGATCAGCCCCAGCATTTT
CDR3aa: CASSGAGLSDQPQHF

v_gene: TRBV5-6
abundance: NA
d_gene: TRBD1
j_gene: TRBJ2-7
CDR3nt: TGTGCCAGCAGCCCCCCGAGGGGGACAGGGGGTACCTACGAGCAGTACTTC
CDR3aa: CASSPPRGTGGTYEQYF

v_gene: TRBV14
abundance: NA
d_gene: TRBD1
j_gene: TRBJ1-2
CDR3nt: TGTGCCAGCAGCCGGAAGGGGGCAGGGACTGGCTACACCTTC
CDR3aa: CASSRKGAGTGYTF